This TCR beta chain was observed in a study of control samples from healthy donors and cancer patients. Sequencing used immunoSEQ multiplex PCR; TCRdb keeps in-frame clones, though not all of them. The sample lists about 98,000 clones, about 80% occurring once. The CDR3 runs 14 residues. The trim removed 3 bases at V and 2 bases at J, leaving 0 bases unmatched. The germline V gene encodes CDR1 MNHNS and CDR2 SASEGT. The chain has TRBV6-1 and TRBJ1-3, with TRBD1 identical over 8 bases. The sequenced sample was blood. This TCR derives from a woman in her 30s in good health. For the CDR3, the DNA is TGTGCCAGCAGTGACAGGGGGCCTGGAAACACCATATATTTT. The encoded protein is CASSDRGPGNTIYF.